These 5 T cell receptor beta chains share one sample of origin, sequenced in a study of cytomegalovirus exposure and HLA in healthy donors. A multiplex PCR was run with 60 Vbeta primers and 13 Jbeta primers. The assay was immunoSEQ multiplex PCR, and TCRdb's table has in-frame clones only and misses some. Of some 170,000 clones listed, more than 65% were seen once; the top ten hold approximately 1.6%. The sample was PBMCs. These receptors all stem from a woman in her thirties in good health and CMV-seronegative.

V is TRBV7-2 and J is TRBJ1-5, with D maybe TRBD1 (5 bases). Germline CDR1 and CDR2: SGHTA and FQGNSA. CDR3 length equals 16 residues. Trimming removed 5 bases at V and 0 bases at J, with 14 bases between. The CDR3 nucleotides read TGTGCCAGCAGCGCTGATACAGGCTATAGCAATCAGCCCCAGCATTTT. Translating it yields CASSADTGYSNQPQHF.

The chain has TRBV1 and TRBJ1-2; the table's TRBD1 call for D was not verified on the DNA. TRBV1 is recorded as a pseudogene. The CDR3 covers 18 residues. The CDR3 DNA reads TGCACCAGCAGCCAAGGTTCTAGGGCATGGGGCTACTATGGTAGCTACACCTTC. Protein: CTSSQGSRAWGYYGSYTF.

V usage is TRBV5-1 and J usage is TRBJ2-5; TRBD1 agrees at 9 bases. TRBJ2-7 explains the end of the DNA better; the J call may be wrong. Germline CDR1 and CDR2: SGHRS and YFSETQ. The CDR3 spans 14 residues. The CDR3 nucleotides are TGCGCCAGCAGCTTTAGGGACAGGGACCACGAGCAGTACTTC. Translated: CASSFRDRDHEQYF.

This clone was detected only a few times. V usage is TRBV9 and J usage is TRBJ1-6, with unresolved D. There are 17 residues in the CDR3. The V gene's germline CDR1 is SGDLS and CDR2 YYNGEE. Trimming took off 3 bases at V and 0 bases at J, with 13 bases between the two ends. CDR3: CASSAGSGNSYNSPLHF. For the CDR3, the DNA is TGTGCCAGCAGCGCCGGCAGCGGTAACTCCTATAATTCACCCCTCCACTTT.

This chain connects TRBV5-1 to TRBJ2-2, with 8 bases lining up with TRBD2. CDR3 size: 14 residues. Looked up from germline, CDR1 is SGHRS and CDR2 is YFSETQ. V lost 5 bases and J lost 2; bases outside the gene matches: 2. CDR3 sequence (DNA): TGCGCCAGCAGAGCGGGGGTAAACACCGGGGAGCTGTTTTTT. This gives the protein CASRAGVNTGELFF.